Listed below are T cell receptor beta chains from one sample, sequenced in a study of blood T cell repertoires in COVID-19. The protocol was immunoSEQ multiplex PCR, while the TCRdb copy is restricted to in-frame clones and leaves out a portion. The sample shows fewer than 700,000 clones, 85% to 90% of them seen only once. Source material: peripheral blood. Receptor source: a woman aged 50 to 60 with COVID-19, enrolled during active disease. CDR3s include the opening cysteine and the closing phenylalanine or tryptophan. Fields, in order: CDR3 length, clone size, V gene, D gene, J gene, CDR3 DNA, CDR3 protein. A D gene is named only where the DNA matches it firmly. Expanded clones get a size class; other rows say once, few or many, or leave the size out.

cdr3_length: 11
clone_size: .
v_call: TRBV20-1
d_call: .
j_call: TRBJ1-5
cdr3_nt: TGCAGTGCCCCTAATGCGGTAGGTCAGCATTTT
cdr3_aa: CSAPNAVGQHF

cdr3_length: 14
clone_size: .
v_call: TRBV15
d_call: TRBD2
j_call: TRBJ2-7
cdr3_nt: TGTGCCACCAGCAGACGGGGGGGGGCAAGGGAGCAGTACTTC
cdr3_aa: CATSRRGGAREQYF

cdr3_length: 17
clone_size: .
v_call: TRBV21-1
d_call: .
j_call: TRBJ1-5
cdr3_nt: TGTGCCAGCAGCCCCCACGAGGGGGCGGATAGCAATCAGCCCCAGCATTTT
cdr3_aa: CASSPHEGADSNQPQHF

cdr3_length: 15
clone_size: .
v_call: TRBV5-4
d_call: .
j_call: TRBJ1-4
cdr3_nt: TGTGCCAGCAGCTTGTGGGAGGGAGGATTAGAAAAACTGTTTTTT
cdr3_aa: CASSLWEGGLEKLFF

cdr3_length: 12
clone_size: .
v_call: TRBV2
d_call: .
j_call: TRBJ1-2
cdr3_nt: TGTGCCAGCACCCACGTGTCGGGTGGCTACACCTTC
cdr3_aa: CASTHVSGGYTF

cdr3_length: 14
clone_size: many
v_call: TRBV19
d_call: .
j_call: TRBJ1-2
cdr3_nt: TGTGCCAGTAGTATCCAGGGCGGCGGCTATGGCTACACCTTC
cdr3_aa: CASSIQGGGYGYTF

cdr3_length: 14
clone_size: .
v_call: TRBV20-1
d_call: TRBD1
j_call: TRBJ2-7
cdr3_nt: TGCAGTGCCAGTAGGGGGCTTGGGGATTACGAGCAGTACTTC
cdr3_aa: CSASRGLGDYEQYF

cdr3_length: 16
clone_size: .
v_call: TRBV28
d_call: .
j_call: TRBJ2-7
cdr3_nt: TGTGCCAGCAGCCAAATACGGGGGGACACTGGGTACGAGCAGTACTTC
cdr3_aa: CASSQIRGDTGYEQYF

cdr3_length: 15
clone_size: .
v_call: TRBV5-1
d_call: .
j_call: TRBJ2-6
cdr3_nt: TGCGCCAGCAGCTTACAGGGATCTGGGGCCAACGTCCTGACTTTC
cdr3_aa: CASSLQGSGANVLTF

cdr3_length: 18
clone_size: .
v_call: TRBV4-2
d_call: TRBD1
j_call: TRBJ1-1
cdr3_nt: TGTGCCAGCAGCCAAGATCTCAAGTTGGGACAGGGGAACACTGAAGCTTTCTTT
cdr3_aa: CASSQDLKLGQGNTEAFF

cdr3_length: 13
clone_size: .
v_call: TRBV9
d_call: .
j_call: TRBJ1-2
cdr3_nt: TGTGCCAGCAGCCTCCCGGCAGGGCATGGCTACACCTTC
cdr3_aa: CASSLPAGHGYTF

cdr3_length: 14
clone_size: .
v_call: TRBV2
d_call: TRBD1
j_call: TRBJ1-2
cdr3_nt: TGTGCCAGCCTCCGGGACAGGGGAGACTATGGCTACACCTTC
cdr3_aa: CASLRDRGDYGYTF

cdr3_length: 16
clone_size: .
v_call: TRBV3-1/TRBV3-2
d_call: .
j_call: TRBJ1-3
cdr3_nt: TGTGCCAGCAGCCCCTCTAGCGGGAAGGCTGGAAACACCATATATTTT
cdr3_aa: CASSPSSGKAGNTIYF

cdr3_length: 15
clone_size: .
v_call: TRBV20-1
d_call: TRBD1
j_call: TRBJ1-2
cdr3_nt: TGCAGTGCTAGTTCGGGACAGGGGTTCTCTCTAGGCTACACCTTC
cdr3_aa: CSASSGQGFSLGYTF

cdr3_length: 14
clone_size: .
v_call: TRBV2
d_call: .
j_call: TRBJ1-2
cdr3_nt: TGTGCCAGCAGTGAAACGAGACAGTCCTATGGCTACACCTTC
cdr3_aa: CASSETRQSYGYTF

cdr3_length: 14
clone_size: .
v_call: TRBV7-3
d_call: .
j_call: TRBJ2-3
cdr3_nt: TGTGCCAGCAGCCCACGGAGGGGTGGAGATACGCAGTATTTT
cdr3_aa: CASSPRRGGDTQYF

cdr3_length: 14
clone_size: .
v_call: TRBV7-2
d_call: .
j_call: TRBJ1-1
cdr3_nt: TGTGCCAGCAGCTTTTCCAGGGGAAGGACTGAAGCTTTCTTT
cdr3_aa: CASSFSRGRTEAFF

cdr3_length: 15
clone_size: .
v_call: TRBV28
d_call: .
j_call: TRBJ2-7
cdr3_nt: .
cdr3_aa: CASSFGPGPPEEQYF

cdr3_length: 13
clone_size: .
v_call: TRBV9
d_call: .
j_call: TRBJ2-1
cdr3_nt: TGTGCCAGCAGCATTGGGACACTGGATGAGCAGTTCTTC
cdr3_aa: CASSIGTLDEQFF

cdr3_length: 15
clone_size: .
v_call: TRBV6-6
d_call: .
j_call: TRBJ1-5
cdr3_nt: TGTGCCACCCATGACCCCCTCGGGGGCAATCAGCCCCAGCATTTT
cdr3_aa: CATHDPLGGNQPQHF

cdr3_length: 13
clone_size: .
v_call: TRBV29-1
d_call: TRBD1
j_call: TRBJ1-1
cdr3_nt: TGCAGCGCGGCGGACAGGGTGGACACTGAAGCTTTCTTT
cdr3_aa: CSAADRVDTEAFF

cdr3_length: 13
clone_size: many
v_call: TRBV4-1
d_call: TRBD1
j_call: TRBJ1-5
cdr3_nt: TGCGCCAGCAGCCAGCTGACAGGGGAGCCCCAGCATTTT
cdr3_aa: CASSQLTGEPQHF

cdr3_length: 13
clone_size: .
v_call: TRBV29-1
d_call: .
j_call: TRBJ1-2
cdr3_nt: TGCAGCGCATTAGGGGGGGGCAACTATGGCTACACCTTC
cdr3_aa: CSALGGGNYGYTF

cdr3_length: 15
clone_size: .
v_call: TRBV21-1
d_call: .
j_call: TRBJ2-1
cdr3_nt: TGTGCCAGCAGCAACATAAAATTCCAGGGGGCGACGCAGTTCTTC
cdr3_aa: CASSNIKFQGATQFF

cdr3_length: 13
clone_size: .
v_call: TRBV7-9
d_call: .
j_call: TRBJ2-5
cdr3_nt: TGTGCCAGCAGTAGGCGGGCAGGAGAGACCCAGTACTTC
cdr3_aa: CASSRRAGETQYF

cdr3_length: 12
clone_size: .
v_call: TRBV28
d_call: TRBD1
j_call: TRBJ2-5
cdr3_nt: TGTGCCAGCAGGTCCCCAACCGGGACAGAGTACTTC
cdr3_aa: CASRSPTGTEYF

cdr3_length: 13
clone_size: .
v_call: TRBV6-6
d_call: TRBD1
j_call: TRBJ1-1
cdr3_nt: TGTGCCAGCAGTTCAGGGGGTGGGACTGAAGCTTTCTTT
cdr3_aa: CASSSGGGTEAFF

cdr3_length: 15
clone_size: .
v_call: TRBV11-2
d_call: TRBD1
j_call: TRBJ2-7
cdr3_nt: TGTGCCAGCAGCCCACCGGGGACAGGGGAAAGCGAGCAGTACTTC
cdr3_aa: CASSPPGTGESEQYF

cdr3_length: 14
clone_size: .
v_call: TRBV7-8
d_call: .
j_call: TRBJ1-1
cdr3_nt: TGTGCCAGCAGCCCCCATAACGACAGACTTGAAGCTTTCTTT
cdr3_aa: CASSPHNDRLEAFF

cdr3_length: 16
clone_size: .
v_call: TRBV5-4
d_call: .
j_call: TRBJ1-6
cdr3_nt: TGTGCCAGCAGCTTGGCTCAGGGGATCGACAATTCACCCCTCCACTTT
cdr3_aa: CASSLAQGIDNSPLHF

cdr3_length: 16
clone_size: .
v_call: TRBV5-1
d_call: .
j_call: TRBJ1-4
cdr3_nt: TGCGCCAGCAGCTTGGATGCCATTTCAGCTAATGAAAAACTGTTTTTT
cdr3_aa: CASSLDAISANEKLFF

cdr3_length: 15
clone_size: .
v_call: TRBV30
d_call: .
j_call: TRBJ2-2
cdr3_nt: TGTGCCTGGAGTGTCCAGTTTAGGGGGACCGGGGAGCTGTTTTTT
cdr3_aa: CAWSVQFRGTGELFF

cdr3_length: 14
clone_size: few
v_call: TRBV7-9
d_call: .
j_call: TRBJ1-3
cdr3_nt: TGTGCCAGCACCAAGGGGGGGTCTGGAAACACCATATATTTT
cdr3_aa: CASTKGGSGNTIYF

cdr3_length: 11
clone_size: .
v_call: TRBV3-1/TRBV3-2
d_call: .
j_call: TRBJ2-7
cdr3_nt: TGTGCCAGCAGTTACAGCTACGAGCAGTACTTC
cdr3_aa: CASSYSYEQYF

cdr3_length: 14
clone_size: .
v_call: TRBV2
d_call: .
j_call: TRBJ1-2
cdr3_nt: TGTGCCAGCAGTGAACTGAGTACTAACTATGGCTACACCTTC
cdr3_aa: CASSELSTNYGYTF

cdr3_length: 13
clone_size: .
v_call: TRBV6-1
d_call: .
j_call: TRBJ2-1
cdr3_nt: TGTGCCAGCAGTTCTATGAAGTACAATGAGCAGTTCTTC
cdr3_aa: CASSSMKYNEQFF

cdr3_length: 15
clone_size: .
v_call: TRBV30
d_call: .
j_call: TRBJ1-4
cdr3_nt: TGTGCCTGGAGCGATCGCGGGGTTCGGGGCGAAAAACTGTTTTTT
cdr3_aa: CAWSDRGVRGEKLFF

cdr3_length: 15
clone_size: .
v_call: TRBV5-1
d_call: .
j_call: TRBJ1-2
cdr3_nt: TGCGCCAGCAGCTTGCAGACGGGAGCTAACTATGGCTACACCTTC
cdr3_aa: CASSLQTGANYGYTF

cdr3_length: 16
clone_size: .
v_call: TRBV6-6
d_call: .
j_call: TRBJ1-3
cdr3_nt: TGTGCCAGCAGTTACCGGCACTACAACTCTGGAAACACCATATATTTT
cdr3_aa: CASSYRHYNSGNTIYF

cdr3_length: 15
clone_size: .
v_call: TRBV11-2
d_call: TRBD2
j_call: TRBJ2-3
cdr3_nt: TGTGCCAGCAGCTGGAGCGGGGGGGTTTCAGATACGCAGTATTTT
cdr3_aa: CASSWSGGVSDTQYF

cdr3_length: 15
clone_size: .
v_call: TRBV19
d_call: TRBD1
j_call: TRBJ2-7
cdr3_nt: TGTGCCAGTGCAGATCGGGACAGGGGTATCTACGAGCAGTACTTC
cdr3_aa: CASADRDRGIYEQYF

cdr3_length: 14
clone_size: .
v_call: TRBV13
d_call: .
j_call: TRBJ1-1
cdr3_nt: TGTGCCAGCAGCTGGGGGGGGCTAGGGCCTGAAGCTTTCTTT
cdr3_aa: CASSWGGLGPEAFF

cdr3_length: 14
clone_size: .
v_call: TRBV29-1
d_call: .
j_call: TRBJ2-5
cdr3_nt: TGCAGCGTTGAAGGGAGAATTAACCAAGAGACCCAGTACTTC
cdr3_aa: CSVEGRINQETQYF

cdr3_length: 12
clone_size: .
v_call: TRBV29-1
d_call: .
j_call: TRBJ1-5
cdr3_nt: TGCAGCGTGCGGGAGGCCAATCAGCCCCAGCATTTT
cdr3_aa: CSVREANQPQHF

cdr3_length: 16
clone_size: .
v_call: TRBV21-1
d_call: .
j_call: TRBJ1-2
cdr3_nt: TGTGCCAGCAGCAAAGAATTAAAGGGGGATTGCTATGGCTACACCTTC
cdr3_aa: CASSKELKGDCYGYTF

cdr3_length: 15
clone_size: once
v_call: TRBV19
d_call: .
j_call: TRBJ2-3
cdr3_nt: TGTGCCAGTACCGGTTCGATAACTAGCACAGATACGCAGTATTTT
cdr3_aa: CASTGSITSTDTQYF

cdr3_length: 16
clone_size: .
v_call: TRBV5-1
d_call: TRBD2
j_call: TRBJ2-3
cdr3_nt: TGCGCCAGCAGCTTGACTAGCGGGGGGGCTAAAGATACGCAGTATTTT
cdr3_aa: CASSLTSGGAKDTQYF

cdr3_length: 13
clone_size: few
v_call: TRBV7-3
d_call: .
j_call: TRBJ2-7
cdr3_nt: TGTGCCAGCAGCCAAATTCAGGGGACCGAGCAGTACTTC
cdr3_aa: CASSQIQGTEQYF

cdr3_length: 13
clone_size: .
v_call: TRBV12-3/TRBV12-4
d_call: .
j_call: TRBJ1-2
cdr3_nt: TGTGCCAGCAGCCGGGTATGGGAGAATGGCTACACCTTC
cdr3_aa: CASSRVWENGYTF

cdr3_length: 15
clone_size: .
v_call: TRBV5-1
d_call: .
j_call: TRBJ1-4
cdr3_nt: TGCGCCAGCAGCGTAGCAGGGTCAACTAATGAAAAACTGTTTTTT
cdr3_aa: CASSVAGSTNEKLFF

cdr3_length: 16
clone_size: .
v_call: TRBV6-4
d_call: TRBD1
j_call: TRBJ1-6
cdr3_nt: TGTGCCAGCAGTGACTCAGAGCAGGGGGCTAATTCACCCCTCCACTTT
cdr3_aa: CASSDSEQGANSPLHF